Below are 22 T cell receptor beta chains sequenced from a single sample in a study of persistence of HIV-infected CD4 T cells. Sequencing used immunoSEQ version 4 in survey mode. Profiling relied on immunoSEQ multiplex PCR, and the TCRdb table lists in-frame clones only, not all of them. There are under 25,000 clones in the sample; 74% occur only once, and about 1.8% lies in the top ten. Their specific antigens are unknown. An overlapping HIV-1 Gag peptide pool stimulated these cells at about 1 ug/peptide/mL. CD4+ T cells upregulating both CD40 ligand and CD69 were sorted as responding cells. Sequencing was performed on CD4+ T cells sorted from PBMCs after approximately 20-hour stimulation, taken from a patient who received antiretroviral therapy. The receptor source for this set is an adult man with HIV who was CMV-seropositive.

This clone was counted a single time. The V call is TRBV10-2, the J call TRBJ2-3; 11 nucleotides align to TRBD2. Unmatched junction bases numbered 6, after V lost 3 bases and J lost 4 bases. The CDR3 runs to 16 residues. CDR1 and CDR2 from the germline V gene are WSHSY and SAAADI. The CDR3 bases are TGCGCCAGCAGTGATAGCGGGGGGGCCGTGTCAGATACGCAGTATTTT. Amino acid sequence: CASSDSGGAVSDTQYF.

As regards this clone: Other DNA sequences in this specimen translate into the identical CDR3. The rearrangement joins TRBV9 to TRBJ1-6, with 9 bases matching TRBD1. Trimming removed 4 bases from V and 8 bases from J; junction bases left unmatched: 10. Germline lookup yields CDR1 SGDLS and CDR2 YYNGEE. The CDR3 has 16 residues. This CDR3 reads CASSLTRGQGDSPLHF. CDR3 sequence (DNA): TGTGCCAGCAGCCTTACTAGGGGACAGGGAGATTCACCCCTCCACTTT. Drawing the rest from reference TRBV9 and TRBJ1-6, the complete variable domain is DSGVTQTPKHLITATGQRVTLRCSPRSGDLSVYWYQQSLDQGLQFLIQYYNGEERAKGNILERFSAQQFPDLHSELNLSSLELGDSALYFCASSLTRGQGDSPLHFGNGTRLTVT.

The chain links TRBV9 to TRBJ1-2, with 8 bases matching TRBD1. Germline V CDR1 and CDR2: SGDLS, YYNGEE. V was clipped by 0 bases and J by 1 base; unmatched bases: 14. The CDR3 extends over 19 amino acids. The CDR3 DNA reads as TGTGCCAGCAGCGTAGTAGTCGGGGACAGGAACTCGATTAACTATGGCTACACCTTC. Its translation is CASSVVVGDRNSINYGYTF.

This chain's CDR3 is CASSYDEDNEQFF. The CDR3, as DNA: TGTGCCAGCAGTTATGACGAAGACAATGAGCAGTTCTTC. The chain has TRBV6-6 and TRBJ2-1; D is ambiguous. V was clipped by 3 bases and J by 5 bases, with 8 bases between them. Germline V lookup: CDR1 MNHNY, CDR2 SVGAGI (reference sequence). The CDR3 loop spans 13 amino acids.

The chain combines TRBV9 with TRBJ1-1; TRBD1 matches at 9 bases. This CDR3 comprises 14 residues. Germline V gives CDR1 SGDLS, CDR2 YYNGEE. The junction had 6 bases not matched to a gene; V was cut back by 4 bases and J by 5 bases. The CDR3 region has the DNA TGTGCCAGCAGCTCGGGACAGGGTAGGACTGAAGCTTTCTTT. This translates into CASSSGQGRTEAFF.

This chain joins TRBV7-9 and TRBJ2-5; D ambiguous. Germline V gene data show CDR1 as SEHNR and CDR2 as FQNEAQ (reference sequence). This CDR3 spans 14 amino acids. V was shortened by 7 bases and J by 5 bases, with 17 bases between the two germline ends. The CDR3, as DNA: TGTGCCAGCACCTTCCCCCCAGCTTGGGAGACCCAGTACTTC. As protein: CASTFPPAWETQYF.

The chain links TRBV4-2 to TRBJ2-3, with unresolved D. V lost 0 bases to trimming and J lost 3 bases, with 7 bases between them. Germline V gives CDR1 LGHNA, CDR2 YNFKEQ. This CDR3 comprises 14 residues. This chain's CDR3 is CASSQDGQTDTQYF. DNA of the CDR3: TGTGCCAGCAGCCAAGACGGCCAAACAGATACGCAGTATTTT.

The chain is built from TRBV6-4 and TRBJ1-6; D gene ambiguous. The CDR3 extends over 14 amino acids. V was cut by 3 bases and J by 7 bases, with 10 bases left in between. CDR1 MRHNA and CDR2 SNTAGT come from the germline V gene. The CDR3: CASSERVVNSPLHF. In DNA, the CDR3 is TGTGCCAGCAGTGAGAGGGTTGTCAATTCACCCCTCCACTTT.

This clone has more than one count but fewer than ten. This sequence joins TRBV2 and TRBJ2-7; TRBD1 is a possible D gene (6 bases). Trimming took 3 bases from V and 3 from J, leaving 15 bases between them. This CDR3 comprises 15 residues. Germline-derived CDR1 and CDR2 are SNHLY and FYNNEI. The CDR3 DNA reads TGTGCCAGCAGTGATGAACAGGGCGGTATCTACGAGCAGTACTTC. Translated, it gives CASSDEQGGIYEQYF.

In this sample, this clone turned up a few times. The J gene is TRBJ1-6, the V gene TRBV7-9, with D possibly TRBD1 on 6 matching bases. This CDR3 contains 17 residues. Germline V gene lookup returns CDR1 SEHNR and CDR2 FQNEAQ (reference sequence). Trimming removed 3 bases from V and 5 bases from J, with 17 bases in between. The CDR3 spells CASSFAAEQGHNSPLHF. CDR3 in DNA: TGTGCCAGCAGCTTTGCAGCCGAACAGGGCCATAATTCACCCCTCCACTTT.

The chain is built from TRBV7-8 and TRBJ2-2; D uncertain. Germline values: CDR1 SGHVS, CDR2 FQNEAQ. Trimming shortened V by 5 bases and J by 3 bases, and 7 bases separated the two germline ends. This CDR3 is 13 amino acids long. The CDR3 DNA follows: TGTGCCAGCAGCCGGAGATACACCGGGGAGCTGTTTTTT. It yields the protein CASSRRYTGELFF.

The rearrangement links TRBV5-4 to TRBJ2-1; 12 bases align to TRBD2. The CDR3 is 18 amino acids. V lost 4 bases to trimming and J lost 3 bases; unmatched junction nucleotides: 11. Germline V CDR1 and CDR2: SGHNT, YYREEE (reference sequence). CDR3: CASSLSGLAGSHYNEQFF. The CDR3 coding sequence is TGTGCCAGCAGCCTATCCGGACTAGCGGGATCCCACTACAATGAGCAGTTCTTC.

The chain recombines TRBV5-4 with TRBJ2-2, with TRBD1 matching 7 bases. The CDR3 has 14 residues. V gave up 5 bases and J gave up 5 bases; unmatched junction bases: 6. The germline V gene encodes CDR1 SGHNT and CDR2 YYREEE (reference sequence). CDR3 DNA: TGTGCCAGCAGAGTGACAGGGAAGACCGGGGAGCTGTTTTTT. It codes for CASRVTGKTGELFF.

This chain joins TRBV2 and TRBJ1-4, with TRBD1 identical over 7 bases. The CDR3 runs to 14 residues. The germline gives CDR1 SNHLY, CDR2 FYNNEI. Trimming removed 3 bases from V and 7 bases from J; junction bases left unmatched: 5. CDR3 DNA sequence: TGTGCCAGCAGTGAGGGACAGTCGTTTGAAAAACTGTTTTTT. Amino acids: CASSEGQSFEKLFF.

The chain is built from TRBV24-1 and TRBJ1-2; tentative D call: TRBD1 (6 bases). The V and J ends lost 5 bases and 6 bases respectively, with 12 bases between them. Germline V lookup: CDR1 KGHDR, CDR2 SFDVKD. This CDR3 is 13 amino acids long. The CDR3 coding sequence is TGTGCCACCAGTGGGGGGGGGCGAAATGGCTACACCTTC. It specifies CATSGGGRNGYTF.

This clone was seen more than once but under ten times. V and J are TRBV20-1 and TRBJ1-1, with a weak D call TRBD1 (5 bases). This CDR3 region has 16 residues. The ends were cut back, 3 bases at V and 1 base at J, with 18 bases in the middle. Germline V gives CDR1 DFQATT, CDR2 SNEGSKA (reference sequence). In DNA form, the CDR3 reads TGCAGTGCTAGTTTCCTTGGGGGGACGAAGAACACTGAAGCTTTCTTT. It specifies CSASFLGGTKNTEAFF.

V is TRBV5-1 and J is TRBJ2-7; 8 bases are shared with TRBD1. Germline trimming cut 4 bases from V and 6 bases from J; bases unmatched to any gene: 9. The CDR3 is made up of 14 amino acids. Germline V lookup: CDR1 SGHRS, CDR2 YFSETQ. The CDR3 sequence is CASSPWTGKGEQYF. CDR3 DNA sequence: TGCGCCAGCAGCCCTTGGACAGGGAAGGGCGAGCAGTACTTC.

This clone was counted between two and nine times. The chain has TRBV4-2 and TRBJ2-6, with a tentative D call TRBD1 (5 bases). The CDR3 spans 19 residues. CDR1 and CDR2 (germline): LGHNA, YNFKEQ. Trimming took 2 bases from V and 0 from J, leaving 17 bases between them. In DNA form, the CDR3 reads TGTGCCAGCAGCCAAAGGTCGGACACATCAGACTCTGGGGCCAACGTCCTGACTTTC. Residues: CASSQRSDTSDSGANVLTF.

As for this clone: A junction end diverges from the germline sequence, so it may reflect a read error. The J gene is TRBJ1-2, the V gene TRBV7-9; weak D call: TRBD1 (5 bases). Germline V gene data show CDR1 as SEHNR and CDR2 as FQNEAQ (reference sequence). This CDR3 spans 13 amino acids. CDR3 nucleotide sequence: TGTGCCAGCACCTTAAGAGGGGTCTATGGCTACACCTTC. The encoded protein is CASTLRGVYGYTF.

The rearrangement joins TRBV2 to TRBJ2-7, with TRBD1 matching 8 bases. The V gene end was trimmed by 9 bases and the J gene end by 3 bases; junction bases not matched to a gene: 10. Looked up from germline, CDR1 is SNHLY and CDR2 is FYNNEI. The CDR3 runs 14 residues. CDR3 residues: CASRSLQGVYEQYF. CDR3 sequence (DNA): TGTGCCAGTCGTTCCTTACAGGGGGTCTACGAGCAGTACTTC.

V gene TRBV27 combines with J gene TRBJ2-7; 7 bases agree with TRBD1. Germline CDR1 and CDR2: MNHEY and SMNVEV (reference sequence). CDR3 length: 14 residues. The junction had 4 bases not matched to a gene; V was cut back by 2 bases and J by 3 bases. CDR3 nucleotide sequence: TGTGCCAGCAGTTTACGGGGACAGATCTACGAGCAGTACTTC. It translates to CASSLRGQIYEQYF.

The chain has TRBV18 and TRBJ2-7, with 8 positions matching TRBD1. This CDR3 comprises 15 residues. V lost 2 bases and J lost 4; bases outside the gene matches: 7. Germline CDR1 is KGHSH and CDR2 is LQKENI. CDR3 sequence: CASSPGYRGVYEQYF. Here the CDR3 DNA reads TGTGCCAGCTCACCAGGGTACAGGGGGGTTTACGAGCAGTACTTC.